Sequencing of this T cell receptor (beta chain) was carried out in a study of blood T cell repertoires in COVID-19 (dated by TCRdb to between 2020 and 2021). With regard to the full study: Samples from collaborators originated in the United States, Italy and Spain and spanned both the acute and convalescent phases of COVID-19. The prospective study material was composed of cDNA or gDNA derived from T cells, B-cell-depleted T cells, or PBMCs. Deeply sampled blood TCRbeta repertoires from subjects exposed to, actively infected with, or recovered from COVID-19 were included in the dataset. The repertoires were made available in a free public database intended to serve as a resource for research on the immune response to SARS-CoV-2. Samples came from the ongoing ImmuneRACE study (first 160 participants) plus 1,254 subjects from 6 global collaborators. The sample metadata nearly always contained a de-identified subject ID, COVID-19 status, age in years and sex. HLA class I and class II types, where available, came from metadata supplied by the sample provider rather than from assay-based typing.

TCRbeta CDR3 regions were amplified from genomic DNA using the immunoSEQ Assay, a bias-controlled multiplex PCR. The original pipeline was this. Nucleated cell counts per sample were estimated from amplification of reference gene primers within the assay. To quantify the absolute abundance of each unique TCRbeta CDR3 rearrangement, sequence reads were collapsed and filtered. For each sample, productive Simpson clonality was calculated by taking the square root of Simpson's diversity index across productive rearrangements. TCRdb's version of the immuneACCESS table is confined to in-frame rearrangements and falls short of the full clone set. An unresolved V gene accounts for under half of the shortfall where checked; the remainder is of unknown origin. For V, J and clone size, that table is used; D and trimming come from the DNA. In this sample the table shows approximately 75,000 clones, approximately 82% of which occur a single time. The ten largest clonotypes hold roughly 18% of the sample.

Points the paper makes about the study in general: Clinical and demographic metadata were provided uncurated, with the amount varying by source and participant.

CDR1 MNHNY and CDR2 SVGAGI are derived from the germline V gene (reference sequence). Including cysteine and phenylalanine, the CDR3 has 14 amino acids. Just the 42-base CDR3 DNA is kept, in frame starting at base 1. V is clipped by 6 bases and J by 0 bases, and the sequence between their germline boundaries is 9 bases long. Regarding this clone: What antigen it recognizes has not been identified. Base qualities are not provided; no much larger clone lies one nucleotide away.

The collaborating institutions used their own protocols to collect whole blood in K2EDTA tubes. For TCRbeta analysis, collaborators shipped samples in one of three forms: frozen whole blood, isolated PBMCs, or DNA extracted from either of those sample types. The TCR was taken from an elderly woman with acute or convalescent COVID-19. The receptor chain draws on TRBV6-6 and TRBJ1-3; a confident D gene designation cannot be given. The sequenced sample consisted of peripheral blood. The CDR3 protein is CASRIESSGNTIYF. The DNA is as follows: TGTGCCAGCAGAATAGAGTCCTCTGGAAACACCATATATTTT.